Listed below are T cell receptor beta chains from one sample, sequenced in a study of metastatic and nonmetastatic thyroid tumors. TCRdb re-clonotyped the PCR reads through MiXCR. The repertoire has 15,000 to 20,000 clones, roughly 14% of them found once; the top ten carry 15% to 20%. Sequenced input: blood. The source of these receptors is a female donor with papillary thyroid cancer or a benign thyroid nodule (not recorded which). Some clones in this sample may be carry-over from other donors' samples. The CDR3 runs from the conserved cysteine through the conserved F or W. The D gene is left open where the match is weak. Expanded clones are given a class, and other clones once, few, many or no size at all.

D gene	clone size	J gene	V gene	CDR3 protein	CDR3 DNA
-	-	TRBJ2-2	TRBV5-1	CASSQTGRGKNTGELFF	TGCGCCAGCAGCCAGACCGGAAGGGGTAAGAACACCGGGGAGCTGTTTTTT
TRBD1	-	TRBJ2-3	TRBV10-3	CAIRSGQGVTDTQYF	TGTGCCATCAGGTCGGGACAGGGCGTCACAGATACGCAGTATTTT
-	many	TRBJ1-2	TRBV20-1	CSARRTEYGYTF	TGCAGTGCTAGAAGGACAGAGTATGGCTACACCTTC
-	large	TRBJ2-7	TRBV6-1	CASSEQPSYEQYF	TGTGCCAGCAGTGAACAGCCATCCTACGAGCAGTACTTC
-	few	TRBJ2-6	TRBV6-1	CASSETSASGANVLTF	TGTGCCAGCAGTGAAACGTCAGCGTCTGGGGCCAACGTCCTGACTTTC
TRBD2	many	TRBJ2-5	TRBV11-1	CASSPGGAETSGKETQYF	TGTGCCAGCAGCCCGGGGGGGGCAGAGACTAGCGGAAAAGAGACCCAGTACTTC
TRBD1	-	TRBJ1-6	TRBV20-1	CSASRQGSNSPLHF	TGCAGTGCGTCTCGACAGGGTTCGAATTCACCCCTCCACTTT
-	many	TRBJ1-2	TRBV19	CASSTSTANYGYTF	TGTGCCAGTAGTACTTCGACAGCTAACTATGGCTACACCTTC
-	few	TRBJ2-7	TRBV6-1	CASSPPALGGREQYF	TGCGCCAGCAGCCCTCCCGCTTTGGGGGGCCGCGAGCAGTACTTC
-	-	TRBJ1-6	TRBV28	CASSPGTVSYNSPLHF	TGTGCCAGCAGCCCCGGGACCGTCTCCTATAATTCACCCCTCCACTTT
-	many	TRBJ1-2	TRBV15	CATSRDPGLSYGYTF	TGTGCCACCAGCAGAGATCCGGGGCTCAGCTATGGCTACACCTTC
-	many	TRBJ1-4	TRBV6-6	CASSYSGKAAEKLFF	TGTGCCAGCAGTTACTCAGGCAAGGCTGCTGAAAAACTGTTTTTT
TRBD1	-	TRBJ1-2	TRBV5-1	CASSNTGTGGVYGYTF	TGCGCCAGCAGCAACACCGGGACAGGGGGCGTGTATGGCTACACCTTC
-	medium-sized	TRBJ2-7	TRBV24-1	CATSDTYEQYF	TGTGCCACCAGTGATACCTACGAGCAGTACTTC
-	medium-sized	TRBJ2-7	TRBV6-5	CASSYGGTGEYEQYF	TGTGCCAGCAGTTACGGAGGGACCGGAGAATACGAGCAGTACTTC
TRBD1	many	TRBJ1-5	TRBV5-5	CASSLDRGYSNQPQHF	TGTGCCAGCAGCTTGGACAGGGGCTATAGCAATCAGCCCCAGCATTTT
-	many	TRBJ2-5	TRBV3-1	CASSLGLKGETQYF	TGTGCCAGCAGCCTGGGACTTAAGGGGGAGACCCAGTACTTC
-	-	TRBJ2-7	TRBV11-2	CASSSSWGNPDGDEQYF	TGTGCCAGCAGCTCATCGTGGGGTAACCCGGACGGGGACGAGCAGTACTTC
TRBD1	medium-sized	TRBJ1-5	TRBV15	CATSGRDRGRQPQHF	TGTGCCACCAGCGGCCGGGACAGGGGGAGACAGCCCCAGCATTTT
-	many	TRBJ1-3	TRBV20-1	CSASGPPAGNTIYF	TGCAGTGCTTCTGGCCCGCCGGCGGGAAACACCATATATTTT